The sequence of this T cell receptor beta chain was determined in a study of blood T cell repertoires in COVID-19. Study-wide context: Samples taken during acute and convalescent COVID-19 were collected in the United States, Italy and Spain.

Germline CDR1 is MNHEY and CDR2 is SVGEGT. This CDR3 contains 15 residues. Trimming removed 2 bases at V and 1 base at J, with 8 bases between. A Seattle source enrolled patients during active infection and followed them longitudinally. Measured with immunoSEQ multiplex PCR; TCRdb has only the in-frame clones, and not every one. Of some 190,000 clones in the sample, approximately 85% were seen once. The origin of this receptor is a man at least 80 years old with COVID-19, enrolled during active disease. The rearrangement joins TRBV6-2 or TRBV6-3 to TRBJ2-2; a possible D gene is TRBD1 (6 bases). The sequencing sample was made of peripheral blood. CDR3 sequence (DNA): TGTGCCAGCAGTTACCGGACAGTGAACACCGGGGAGCTGTTTTTT. Encoded protein: CASSYRTVNTGELFF.